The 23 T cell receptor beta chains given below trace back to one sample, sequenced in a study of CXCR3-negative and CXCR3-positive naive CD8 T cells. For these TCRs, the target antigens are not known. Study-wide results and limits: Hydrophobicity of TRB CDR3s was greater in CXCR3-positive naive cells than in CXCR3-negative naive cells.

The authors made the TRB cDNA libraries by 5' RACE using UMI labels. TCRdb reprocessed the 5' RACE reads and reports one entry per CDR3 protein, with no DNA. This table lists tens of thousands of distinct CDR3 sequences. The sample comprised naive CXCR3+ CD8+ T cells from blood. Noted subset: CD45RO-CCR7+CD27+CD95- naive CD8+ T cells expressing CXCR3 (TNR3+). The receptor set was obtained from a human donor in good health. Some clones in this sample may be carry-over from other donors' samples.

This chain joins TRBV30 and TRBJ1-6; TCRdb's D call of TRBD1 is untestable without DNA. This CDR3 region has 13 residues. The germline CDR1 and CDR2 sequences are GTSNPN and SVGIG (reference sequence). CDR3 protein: CAWMSRGLSPLHF.

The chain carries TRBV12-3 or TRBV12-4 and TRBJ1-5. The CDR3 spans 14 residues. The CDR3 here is CASSLGVGNQPQHF.

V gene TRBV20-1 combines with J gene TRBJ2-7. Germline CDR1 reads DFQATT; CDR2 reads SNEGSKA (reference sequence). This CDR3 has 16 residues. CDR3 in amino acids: CSASSLGRTAVYEQYF.

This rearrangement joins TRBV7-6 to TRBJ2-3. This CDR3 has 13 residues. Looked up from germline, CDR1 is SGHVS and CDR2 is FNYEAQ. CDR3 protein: CASSLDLTDTQYF.

CDR3 region: CASSLPGPPNEQFF. This chain uses TRBV28 with TRBJ2-1; TCRdb's D gene call, TRBD1, goes unchecked for lack of DNA. This CDR3 has 14 residues. In germline, CDR1 is MDHEN, CDR2 SYDVKM.

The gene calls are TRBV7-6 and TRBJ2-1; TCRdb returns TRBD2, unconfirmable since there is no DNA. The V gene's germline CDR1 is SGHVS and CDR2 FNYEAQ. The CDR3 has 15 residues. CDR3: CASSLGPSSYNEQFF.

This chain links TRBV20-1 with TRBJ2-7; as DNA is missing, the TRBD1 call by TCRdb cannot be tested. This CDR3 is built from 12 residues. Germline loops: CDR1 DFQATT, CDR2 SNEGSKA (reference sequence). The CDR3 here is CSASSRVYEQYF.

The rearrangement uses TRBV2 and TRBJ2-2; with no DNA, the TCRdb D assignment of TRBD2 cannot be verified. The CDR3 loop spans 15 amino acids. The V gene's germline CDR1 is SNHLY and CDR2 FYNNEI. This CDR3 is CASNGLAGNTGELFF.

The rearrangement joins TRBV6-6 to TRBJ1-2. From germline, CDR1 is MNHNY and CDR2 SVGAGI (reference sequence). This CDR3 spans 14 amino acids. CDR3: CASSPTGWGNGYTF.

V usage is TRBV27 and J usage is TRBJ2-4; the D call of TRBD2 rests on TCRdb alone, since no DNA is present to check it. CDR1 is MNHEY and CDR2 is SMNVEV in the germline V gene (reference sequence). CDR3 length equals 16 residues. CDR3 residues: CASSLGDSSGKNIQYF.

The CDR3 sequence: CASSFGTANEKLFF. This chain uses TRBV7-2 with TRBJ1-4; without DNA, the TCRdb call of TRBD1 cannot be checked. Per the germline V gene, CDR1 is SGHTA and CDR2 is FQGNSA. This CDR3 contains 14 residues. Full variable domain (missing parts from reference TRBV7-2 and TRBJ1-4): GAGVSQSPSNKVTEKGKDVELRCDPISGHTALYWYRQSLGQGLEFLIYFQGNSAPDKSGLPSDRFSAERTGGSVSTLTIQRTQQEDSAVYLCASSFGTANEKLFFGSGTQLSVL.

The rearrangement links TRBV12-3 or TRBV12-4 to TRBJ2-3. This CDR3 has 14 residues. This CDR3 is CASSFYGATDTQYF.

The CDR3 protein is CASSPTGLPESTEAFF. This chain links TRBV4-1 with TRBJ1-1. Germline CDR1 reads MGHRA; CDR2 reads YSYEKL. The CDR3 contains 16 residues.

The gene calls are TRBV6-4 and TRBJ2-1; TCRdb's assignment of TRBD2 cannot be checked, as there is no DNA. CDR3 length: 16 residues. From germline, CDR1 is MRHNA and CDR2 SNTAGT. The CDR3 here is CASSDLSSGGADEQFF.

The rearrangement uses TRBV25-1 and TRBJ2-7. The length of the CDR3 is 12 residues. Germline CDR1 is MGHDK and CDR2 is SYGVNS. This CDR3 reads CASSGYGLEQYF.

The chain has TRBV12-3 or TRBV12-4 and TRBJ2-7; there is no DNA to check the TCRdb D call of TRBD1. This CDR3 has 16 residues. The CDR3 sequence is CASSSRQGAGLGEQYF.

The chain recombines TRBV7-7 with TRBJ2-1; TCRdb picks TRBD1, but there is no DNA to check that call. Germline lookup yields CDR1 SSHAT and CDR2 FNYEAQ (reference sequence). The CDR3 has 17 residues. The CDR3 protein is CASRLRDRANVHNEQFF.

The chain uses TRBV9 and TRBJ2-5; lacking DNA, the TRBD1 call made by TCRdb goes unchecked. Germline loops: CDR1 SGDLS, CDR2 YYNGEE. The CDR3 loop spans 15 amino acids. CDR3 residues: CASSLGGARQETQYF.

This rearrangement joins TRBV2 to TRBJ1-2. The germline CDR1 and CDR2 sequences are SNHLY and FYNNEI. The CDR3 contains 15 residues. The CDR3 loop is CASSDPQRRVYGYTF.

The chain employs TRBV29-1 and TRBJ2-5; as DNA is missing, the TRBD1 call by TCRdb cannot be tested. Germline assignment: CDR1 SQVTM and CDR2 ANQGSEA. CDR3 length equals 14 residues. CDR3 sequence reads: CSVVIRDSTWTQYF. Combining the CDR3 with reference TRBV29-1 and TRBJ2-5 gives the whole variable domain SAVISQKPSRDICQRGTSLTIQCQVDSQVTMMFWYRQQPGQSLTLIATANQGSEATYESGFVIDKFPISRPNLTFSTLTVSNMSPEDSSIYLCSVVIRDSTWTQYFGPGTRLLVL.

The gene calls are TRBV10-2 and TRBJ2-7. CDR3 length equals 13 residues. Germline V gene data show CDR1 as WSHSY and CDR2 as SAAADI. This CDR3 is CASSDSGGYEQYF.

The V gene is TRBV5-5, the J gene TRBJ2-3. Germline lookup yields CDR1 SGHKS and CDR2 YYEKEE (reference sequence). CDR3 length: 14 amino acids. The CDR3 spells CASRFEATTDTQYF.

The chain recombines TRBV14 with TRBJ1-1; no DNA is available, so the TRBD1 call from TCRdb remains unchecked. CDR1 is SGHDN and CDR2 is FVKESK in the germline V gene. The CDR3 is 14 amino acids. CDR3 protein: CASSPWVRGDEAFF.